These 18 T cell receptor beta chains share one sample of origin, sequenced in a study of Ad26.COV2.S vaccination and SARS-CoV-2 variants. Described treatment: approximately 18 received Ad26.COV2.S at low or high dose, single or two shots; about five received placebo; per-sample allocation not given. All samples were drawn on day 63, counting from the first vaccine or placebo injection. TCRdb keeps only in-frame clones here, not all; method: immunoSEQ multiplex PCR. This sample has 350,000 to 400,000 clones, with around 85% found just once. This material consisted of peripheral blood, taken in a trial of Ad26.COV2.S vaccine versus placebo. The receptor set was obtained from a person between 18 and 59 years old who received the Ad26.COV2.S COVID-19 vaccine or a placebo.

Remarks on this clone: This CDR3 is also generated by other DNA sequences in the sample. The V gene is TRBV20-1, the J gene TRBJ1-2; no clear D gene. Trimming left V 6 bases short and J 4 bases short, with 9 bases between. The CDR3 contains 11 residues. Looked up from germline, CDR1 is DFQATT and CDR2 is SNEGSKA (reference sequence). In DNA, the CDR3 is TGCAGTGCCCCTGGTGGCTATGGCTACACCTTC. Its protein is CSAPGGYGYTF.

V usage is TRBV3-1 (or the pseudogene TRBV3-2) and J usage is TRBJ2-2, with TRBD1 matching 8 bases. This CDR3 contains 20 residues. In germline, CDR1 is LGHDT, CDR2 YNNKEL (reference sequence). V dropped 1 base and J dropped 2; count of bases not matched to a gene: 15. In nucleotides, the CDR3 is TGTGCCAGCAGCCAAGTTGGCATGAGGGCAGGGGGCTACAACACCGGGGAGCTGTTTTTT. Its translation is CASSQVGMRAGGYNTGELFF.

In this sample, this clone turned up once. The genes are TRBV29-1 and TRBJ1-5; D possibly corresponds to TRBD1 (5 bases). The CDR3 sequence is 12 residues long. The V and J ends lost 6 bases and 6 bases respectively, with 12 bases between them. Germline V gives CDR1 SQVTM, CDR2 ANQGSEA. CDR3 in amino acids: CSVMDGGQPQHF. CDR3 DNA sequence: TGCAGCGTCATGGATGGGGGTCAGCCCCAGCATTTT.

The V and J genes are TRBV4-3 and TRBJ1-6; D ambiguous. This CDR3 contains 13 residues. V was clipped by 2 bases and J by 3 bases, with 2 bases between them. Germline V gives CDR1 LGHNA, CDR2 YSLEER. The CDR3 DNA reads TGCGCCAGCAGCCAAAACTATAATTCACCCCTCCACTTT. As protein: CASSQNYNSPLHF.

This clone was counted between two and nine times. This chain joins TRBV12-5 and TRBJ2-7; a possible D gene is TRBD1 (7 bases). Germline loops: CDR1 LGHNT, CDR2 FRNRAP. Trimming left V 0 bases short and J 4 bases short, with 16 bases between. This CDR3 is built from 16 residues. The CDR3 region is CASGLVRNRGGYEQYF. CDR3 DNA: TGTGCTAGTGGTTTGGTAAGGAACAGGGGAGGTTACGAGCAGTACTTC. The complete variable domain, with remaining parts taken from reference TRBV12-5 and TRBJ2-7, reads DARVTQTPRHKVTEMGQEVTMRCQPILGHNTVFWYRQTMMQGLELLAYFRNRAPLDDSGMPKDRFSAEMPDATLATLKIQPSEPRDSAVYFCASGLVRNRGGYEQYFGPGTRLTVT.

The chain links TRBV5-4 to TRBJ2-1; 10 bases are a match to TRBD2. The trim removed 4 bases at V and 5 bases at J, leaving 6 bases unmatched. The CDR3 loop spans 15 amino acids. CDR1 is SGHNT and CDR2 is YYREEE in the germline V gene (reference sequence). The CDR3 DNA reads TGTGCCAGCAGCCGGGGACTAGCGCTAAACAATGAGCAGTTCTTC. This sequence encodes CASSRGLALNNEQFF.

This rearrangement joins TRBV10-1 to TRBJ2-7; D gene ambiguous. Germline values: CDR1 WNHNN, CDR2 SYGVQD (reference sequence). Trimming took off 0 bases at V and 1 base at J, with 7 bases between the two ends. There are 14 residues in the CDR3. DNA of the CDR3: TGCGCCAGCAGTGAGTCGAAGGGATCCTACGAGCAGTACTTC. Translated: CASSESKGSYEQYF.

This chain uses TRBV6-1 with TRBJ1-2; D not certain. Germline V gene lookup returns CDR1 MNHNS and CDR2 SASEGT. The CDR3 runs to 15 residues. Trimming removed 2 bases at V and 4 bases at J, with 14 bases between. The CDR3 region is CASSERLTTPYGYTF. The CDR3 nucleotides are TGTGCCAGCAGTGAACGTCTAACCACCCCCTATGGCTACACCTTC.

This clone was recorded once. The chain recombines TRBV5-1 with TRBJ2-1; D is ambiguous. This CDR3 contains 15 residues. V shed 2 bases and J shed 0 bases, with 9 bases lying between them. CDR1 and CDR2 from the germline V gene are SGHRS and YFSETQ. In DNA, the CDR3 is TGCGCCAGCAGCTTCCAGAGTTCCTCCTACAATGAGCAGTTCTTC. Translation gives CASSFQSSSYNEQFF.

The rearrangement uses TRBV7-2 and TRBJ2-7, with D possibly TRBD1 on 5 matching bases. CDR3 length: 14 amino acids. The V and J ends lost 2 bases and 2 bases respectively, with 10 bases between them. Germline values: CDR1 SGHTA, CDR2 FQGNSA. The CDR3 bases are TGTGCCAGCAGCTTATGGGGCGGACCCTACGAGCAGTACTTC. This encodes CASSLWGGPYEQYF.

This sequence joins TRBV4-3 and TRBJ1-2; 7 bases are shared with TRBD1. Losses at the gene ends were 1 base for V and 3 bases for J; bases not matched to a gene: 20. The CDR3 runs 20 residues. Germline values: CDR1 LGHNA, CDR2 YSLEER. For the CDR3, the DNA is TGCGCCAGCAGCCAAGGGGAAGACAGGGATCGGTTCTCCTTTGACTATGGCTACACCTTC. It encodes CASSQGEDRDRFSFDYGYTF.

This sequence joins TRBV4-1 and TRBJ1-2; 7 bases agree with TRBD1. The V gene's germline CDR1 is MGHRA and CDR2 YSYEKL. The CDR3 length is 17 residues. V shed 0 bases, J shed 4 bases, and the junction held 11 bases outside the gene matches. CDR3 protein: CASSQDPAGQRSYGYTF. Written as DNA, the CDR3 is TGCGCCAGCAGCCAAGACCCCGCGGGACAGCGATCCTATGGCTACACCTTC.

This clone was picked up a small number of times. J is TRBJ1-5 and V is TRBV12-3 or TRBV12-4; D is ambiguous. This CDR3 spans 12 amino acids. Trimming pared 5 bases from V and 7 bases from J, leaving 9 bases between. The CDR3 sequence is CASSLNGQPQHF. Written as DNA, the CDR3 is TGTGCCAGCAGTCTGAACGGACAGCCCCAGCATTTT.

This clone was recorded once. The V gene is TRBV10-3, the J gene TRBJ2-7; D is ambiguous. Germline V gene lookup returns CDR1 ENHRY and CDR2 SYGVKD. The CDR3 is made up of 12 amino acids. V lost 3 bases and J 3 bases, leaving 6 bases between the germline ends. The CDR3: CAISDLYYEQYF. CDR3 in DNA: TGTGCCATCAGTGATCTTTACTACGAGCAGTACTTC.

This chain links TRBV5-1 with TRBJ1-4; D unresolved. Deletions cut 1 base from V and 0 bases from J, with 10 bases between. CDR1 SGHRS and CDR2 YFSETQ come from the germline V gene. The CDR3 has 16 residues. This CDR3 is CASSLSNTATNEKLFF. As DNA, the CDR3 is TGCGCCAGCAGCTTGTCTAACACGGCAACTAATGAAAAACTGTTTTTT.

The CDR3 nucleotides are TGTGCCAGCAGCCCCCGGGACAGGGGGCAGTATGGCAATCAGCCCCAGCATTTT. It specifies CASSPRDRGQYGNQPQHF. The V and J genes are TRBV7-9 and TRBJ1-5; 12 bases are a match to TRBD1. From germline, CDR1 is SEHNR and CDR2 FQNEAQ (reference sequence). The CDR3 is 18 amino acids. After removal of 5 bases from V and 2 bases from J, the junction contained 10 bases not matched to a gene.

This chain connects TRBV7-8 to TRBJ2-5, with a tentative D call TRBD1 (6 bases). Trimming left V 4 bases short and J 5 bases short, with 8 bases between. The CDR3 totals 12 residues. Germline V gene sequence: CDR1 SGHVS, CDR2 FQNEAQ. CDR3 region: CASSSGAETQYF. CDR3 sequence (DNA): TGTGCCAGCAGCTCAGGGGCGGAGACCCAGTACTTC.

The rearrangement uses TRBV25-1 and TRBJ1-1; 11 nucleotides align to TRBD1. V lost 4 bases to trimming and J lost 4 bases; unmatched junction nucleotides: 5. The CDR3 runs 15 residues. Germline CDR1 is MGHDK and CDR2 is SYGVNS. CDR3: CASSGPGTGGTEAFF. For the CDR3, the DNA is TGTGCCAGCAGTGGTCCCGGGACAGGGGGCACTGAAGCTTTCTTT. Full variable domain (outside the CDR3, taken from reference TRBV25-1 and TRBJ1-1): EADIYQTPRYLVIGTGKKITLECSQTMGHDKMYWYQQDPGMELHLIHYSYGVNSTEKGDLSSESTVSRIRTEHFPLTLESARPSHTSQYLCASSGPGTGGTEAFFGQGTRLTVV.